This T cell receptor (beta chain) originates from a study of post-analysis software for immune sequencing data. Background on the study: The disease courses spanned relapsing-remitting, secondary progressive and progressive-relapsing forms of multiple sclerosis.

Germline V gene data show CDR1 as SGHRS and CDR2 as YFSETQ. The V gene end was trimmed by 3 bases and the J gene end by 2 bases; junction bases not matched to a gene: 4. CDR3 length: 16 amino acids. About this clonotype itself: Antigen specificity is unknown.

Prepared TCR beta cDNA libraries contained unique molecular identifiers. There were about 1 to 10 million T cells, and 480,000 or so cDNA molecules came from them. TCRdb re-called the PCR reads with MiXCR, one entry per CDR3 protein. The sample lists about 500,000 distinct CDR3 sequences, roughly 45% occurring once. Study-level findings and limits: By F measure, samples from a shared preparation batch strongly co-clustered. Higher frequency in patients than in controls was seen for about five TRBV segments, with TRBV5-6, TRBV5-1 and TRBV20-1 among them. Among multiple sclerosis patients, normalized Chao1 diversity was significantly below that of controls.

The TCR was taken from a girl aged 10 to 17 with multiple sclerosis. Sequencing used blood. The chain recombines TRBV5-1 with TRBJ2-5; the match to TRBD2 covers 13 bases. The CDR3: CASSSVGLAGQETQYF. CDR3 coding DNA: TGCGCCAGCAGCTCCGTGGGACTAGCGGGGCAAGAGACCCAGTACTTC.